This paragraph covers one TCR beta chain sequence. The target antigen is unknown. TCRdb re-derived calls from the reads in MiXCR, one entry per CDR3 protein. The data contain about 490,000 distinct CDR3 sequences, about 15% of them singletons. This record comes from a study of T cell repertoires in cytomegalovirus infection. The overall study: TCR beta signatures that were public indicated CMV infection and matching HLA type. Whole-study results and caveats: Dominating the ex vivo response were TCR beta clonotypes that were CMV-specific and HLA-C-restricted. Identification of carriers of CMV plus the relevant HLA was achieved through cumulative public TCR beta family frequency.

The source is a human donor in good health (CMV status not recorded). Some clones in this sample may be carry-over from other donors' samples. Sequencing used CD8+ T cells from PBMCs.

The CDR3, as DNA: TGTGCCAGCAGGTCTACGCCTCCGGGACAGGGCGTCTACGAGCAGTACTTC. It translates to CASRSTPPGQGVYEQYF. This chain connects TRBV11-2 to TRBJ2-7, with 9 nucleotides matching TRBD1. Trimming at V came to 6 bases and at J to 3 bases, leaving 15 bases not matched to a gene. CDR1 is SGHAT and CDR2 is FQNNGV in the germline V gene. The CDR3 has 17 residues.